This paragraph covers one T cell receptor beta chain sequence. Its specificity is not known. The sample comes from a study of CXCR3-negative and CXCR3-positive naive CD8 T cells. Study background: Sequencing yielded some 140 million TRB reads, roughly 1.5 +/- 0.3 million per library. Study-level results: Fresh PBMCs served for most assays, and CXCR3 expression fell partially after cryopreservation. When CXCR3-positive naive cells were set against CXCR3-negative naive cells, the former had more hydrophobic TRB CDR3s. Comparably high diversity marked both naive subsets, whereas memory CD8+ cells had much lower diversity.

The authors made the TRB cDNA libraries by 5' RACE using UMI labels. With the 5' RACE reads reprocessed, TCRdb shows one record per CDR3 protein and no DNA. In all, the sample yields some 150,000 distinct CDR3 sequences. CDR3 length: 14 amino acids. Germline loops: CDR1 SGHDT, CDR2 YYEEEE. This chain links TRBV5-6 with TRBJ2-7; as DNA is missing, the TRBD1 call by TCRdb cannot be tested. This clonotype was obtained from a human donor in good health. Some clones in this sample may be carry-over from other donors' samples. Sequenced material: naive CXCR3+ CD8+ T cells from blood. Subset specified: CD45RO-CCR7+CD27+CD95- naive CD8+ T cells expressing CXCR3 (TNR3+). The CDR3 here is CASSLVVRATQQYF.